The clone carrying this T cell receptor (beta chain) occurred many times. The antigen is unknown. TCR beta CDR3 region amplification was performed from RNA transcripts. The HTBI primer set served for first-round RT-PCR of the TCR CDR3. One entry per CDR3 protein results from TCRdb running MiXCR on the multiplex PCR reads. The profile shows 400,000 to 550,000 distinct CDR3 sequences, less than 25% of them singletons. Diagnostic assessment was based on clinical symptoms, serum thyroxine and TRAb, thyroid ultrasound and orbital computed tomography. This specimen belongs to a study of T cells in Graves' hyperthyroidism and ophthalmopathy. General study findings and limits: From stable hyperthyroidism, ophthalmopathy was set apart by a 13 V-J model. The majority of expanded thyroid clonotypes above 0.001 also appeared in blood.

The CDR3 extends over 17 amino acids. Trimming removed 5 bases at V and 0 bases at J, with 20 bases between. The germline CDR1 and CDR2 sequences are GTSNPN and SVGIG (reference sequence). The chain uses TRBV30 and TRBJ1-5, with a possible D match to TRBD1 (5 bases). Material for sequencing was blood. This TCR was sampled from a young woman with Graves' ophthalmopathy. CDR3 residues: CAWSKSRDPLSNQPQHF. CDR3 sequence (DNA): TGTGCCTGGTCCAAGTCCCGGGACCCCCTTAGCAATCAGCCCCAGCATTTT.